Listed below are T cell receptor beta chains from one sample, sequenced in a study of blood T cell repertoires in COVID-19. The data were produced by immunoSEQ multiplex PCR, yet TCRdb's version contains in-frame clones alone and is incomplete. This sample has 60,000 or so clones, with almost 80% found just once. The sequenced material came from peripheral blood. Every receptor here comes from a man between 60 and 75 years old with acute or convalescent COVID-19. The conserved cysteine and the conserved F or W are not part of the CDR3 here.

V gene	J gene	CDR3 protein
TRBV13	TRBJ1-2	ASSQHMNRQLGGYT
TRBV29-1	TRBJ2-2	SALTGVLNTGELF
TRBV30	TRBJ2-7	AWSVRGYGAYEQY
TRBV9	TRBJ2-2	ASSPQGLALTGELF
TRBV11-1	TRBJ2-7	ASTFDRHNWEQY
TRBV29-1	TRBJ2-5	SAGESGGAYQETQY
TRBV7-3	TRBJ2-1	ASSLTNSHNEQF
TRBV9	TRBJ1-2	ASSPWGTDHPNYGYT
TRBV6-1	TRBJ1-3	ASSEASVPWDRGGNTIY
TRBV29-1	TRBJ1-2	SVRTDGYT
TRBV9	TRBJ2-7	ASSLDSYEQY
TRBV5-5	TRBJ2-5	ASSRVIAQETQY
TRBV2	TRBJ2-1	ASSEETGTYNEQF
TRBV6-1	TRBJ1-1	ASSERGGSGTEAF
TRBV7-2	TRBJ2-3	ASSQSLAGGADTQY
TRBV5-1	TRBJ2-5	ASSLLGEGETQY
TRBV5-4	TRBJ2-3	ASSYPGQGGDTQY
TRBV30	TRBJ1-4	AWSRDRQPNEKLF
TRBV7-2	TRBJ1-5	ASSFRQGVNFQPQH
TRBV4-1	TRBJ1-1	ASSQVGAGGTEAF
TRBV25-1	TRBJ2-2	ASSEDTGGGWKLF
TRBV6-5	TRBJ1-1	ASNRGQYTEAF
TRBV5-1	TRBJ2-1	ASSPSGSSYNEQF
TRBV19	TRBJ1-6	ASSTRQGYNSPLH
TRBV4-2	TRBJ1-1	ASSQMGQVNTEAF
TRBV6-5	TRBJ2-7	ASIPAQGAIYEQY
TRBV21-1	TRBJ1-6	ASSKDREFSRDSPLH
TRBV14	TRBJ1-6	ASSQRAGIYNSPLH
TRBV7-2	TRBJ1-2	ASSPGRVSYGYT
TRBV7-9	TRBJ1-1	ASSFGSNTEAF
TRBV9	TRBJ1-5	ASSPKTGGGQPQH
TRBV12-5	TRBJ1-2	ASGSLRRFGYT
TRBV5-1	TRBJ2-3	ASSLRTGGIDTQY
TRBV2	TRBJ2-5	ASSGEAGETQY
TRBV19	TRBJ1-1	ASSTGGMNTEAF
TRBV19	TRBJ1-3	ASSAGTNPGNTIY
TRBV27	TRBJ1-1	ASSRGQGRYTEAF
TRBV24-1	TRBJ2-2	ATSDYGTGGGGAGELF